A selection of T cell receptor beta chains follows, all from one sample in a study of regulatory T cells in long-lasting Graves disease. TCRdb redid the calling of the multiplex PCR reads with MiXCR, one entry per CDR3 protein. This table holds 400,000 to 550,000 distinct CDR3 sequences, about 16% found once. This sample also belongs to another study, concerning T cells in Graves' hyperthyroidism and ophthalmopathy.

The sample consisted of peripheral blood mononuclear cells (PBMCs), taken at new diagnosis, from a patient treated with antithyroid drugs. These receptors came from a young woman with Graves disease. CDR3s include the opening cysteine and the closing phenylalanine or tryptophan.

>TRBJ2-1|TRBV11-2
CASSRRGLAGAGRYNEQFF
>TRBJ1-4|TRBV7-2
CASSLWSAQNNEKLFF
>TRBJ2-1|TRBV29-1
CSLSGRGRGMYNEQFF
>TRBJ2-1|TRBV7-2
CASSPLVLVNEQFF
>TRBJ2-1|TRBV9
CASSVEGARRGNEQFF
>TRBJ2-1|TRBV6-1
CASTSGTSYHNEQFF
>TRBJ1-1|TRBV7-9
CASRRTGLYTEAFF
>TRBJ2-1|TRBV24-1
CATSDQSGSVYNEQFF
>TRBJ2-3|TRBV4-1
CASSHKSGAPPSTDTQYF
>TRBJ1-1|TRBV4-2
CASSQGRGDREAFF
>TRBJ2-5|TRBV15
CATSRDLGPETQYF
>TRBJ2-2|TRBV7-2
CASSSGLAGAGDEDTGELFF
>TRBJ2-3|TRBV7-2
CASSQRKADTQYF
>TRBJ2-3|TRBV5-1
CASSPRLNAPDTQYF
>TRBJ2-1|TRBV2
CASSDRGPYNEQFF
>TRBJ2-5|TRBV5-1
CASSALGVGETQYF
>TRBJ1-2|TRBV28
CASSSGQVLLRYTF
>TRBJ2-2|TRBV13
CASSLAGGTGELSF
>TRBJ2-7|TRBV7-8
CASSGRDGSYEQYF
>TRBJ2-6|TRBV27
CASGPLDRSYRANVLTF
>TRBJ2-1|TRBV9
CASNSLRGEQFF
>TRBJ2-4|TRBV6-2/TRBV6-3
CASSYSPGQTTLAKNIQYF
>TRBJ1-4|TRBV28
CASSLIAATNEKLFF
>TRBJ2-5|TRBV18
CASSPQETQYF
>TRBJ1-1|TRBV20-1
CSARDRGTTEAFF
>TRBJ2-5|TRBV29-1
CSVEGGLGVGTQYF
>TRBJ1-4|TRBV7-9
CASSLNPQGATNEKLFF
>TRBJ1-2|TRBV11-2
CASSSQPGTAGYTF
>TRBJ2-1|TRBV18
CASSRAPQNLGALEQFF
>TRBJ2-7|TRBV28
CASGLAVSYEQYF
>TRBJ2-5|TRBV7-2
CASSKNIGWQETQYF
>TRBJ1-5|TRBV19
CASRRNHQLSNQPQHF
>TRBJ1-2|TRBV7-9
CASSLEDRGQDGYTF
>TRBJ1-5|TRBV30
CAWSSQGVQPQHF
>TRBJ2-2|TRBV5-1
CASSSGTPTGELFF
>TRBJ2-7|TRBV7-6
CASSSYRVPYEQYF
>TRBJ2-1|TRBV19
CASSTTELGLAYNEQFF
>TRBJ2-2|TRBV19
CASRPRDGTGELFF
>TRBJ1-2|TRBV6-1
CASSTDRGLIGYTF
>TRBJ2-5|TRBV4-1
CASSQAGGGSYETQYF
>TRBJ1-4|TRBV4-1
CASSQAAGMNEKLFF
>TRBJ2-5|TRBV6-2/TRBV6-3
CASSYIRSQETQYF
>TRBJ2-7|TRBV20-1
CSAKRDSASYEQYF
>TRBJ2-5|TRBV10-3
CAIRRGQGETQYF
>TRBJ2-1|TRBV12-3/TRBV12-4
CASSQHLQSSYNEQFF
>TRBJ1-5|TRBV18
CASSPGINQPQHF
>TRBJ1-3|TRBV29-1
CSVSGQGDTIYF
>TRBJ1-2|TRBV7-2
CASSQTPPSRGYTF